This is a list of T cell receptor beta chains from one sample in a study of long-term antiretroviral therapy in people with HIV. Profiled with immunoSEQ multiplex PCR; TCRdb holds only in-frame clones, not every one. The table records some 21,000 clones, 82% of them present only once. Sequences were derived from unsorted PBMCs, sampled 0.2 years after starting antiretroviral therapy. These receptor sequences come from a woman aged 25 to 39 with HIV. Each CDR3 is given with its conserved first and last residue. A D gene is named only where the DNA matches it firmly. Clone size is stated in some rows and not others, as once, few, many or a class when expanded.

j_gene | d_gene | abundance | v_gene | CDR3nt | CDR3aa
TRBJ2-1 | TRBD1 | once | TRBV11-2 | TGTGCCAGCAGTTTCCAGGGGGTTGAGCAGTTCTTC | CASSFQGVEQFF
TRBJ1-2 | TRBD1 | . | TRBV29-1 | TGCAGCGTGGGGGACAGGGCGGTCGGCGGCTACACCTTC | CSVGDRAVGGYTF
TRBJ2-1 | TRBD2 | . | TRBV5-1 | TGCGCCAGCAGCTGGGGCGGCGGGAGATACAATGAGCAGTTCTTC | CASSWGGGRYNEQFF
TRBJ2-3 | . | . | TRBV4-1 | TGCGCCAGCGGACCCCTCGTGGAGGATACGCAGTATTTT | CASGPLVEDTQYF
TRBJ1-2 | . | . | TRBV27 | TGTGCCAGCAGTTTGCGGGGAAACTATGGCTACACCTTC | CASSLRGNYGYTF
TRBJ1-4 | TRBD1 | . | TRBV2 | TGTGCCAGCAGTTCCTTAACAGGGGGGAATGAAAAACTGTTTTTT | CASSSLTGGNEKLFF
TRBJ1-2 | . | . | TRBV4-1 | TGCGCCAGCAGCCAAGATAGTAGGGACTTCTACGGCTACACCTTC | CASSQDSRDFYGYTF
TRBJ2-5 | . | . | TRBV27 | TGTGCCAGCCCCCCGGGAAAGGGCCAAGAGACCCAGTACTTC | CASPPGKGQETQYF
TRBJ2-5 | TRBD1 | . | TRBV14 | TGTGCCAGCAGCCAAGCGACAGGGGGCCTTCGGACCCAGTACTTC | CASSQATGGLRTQYF
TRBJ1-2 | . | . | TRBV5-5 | TGTGCCAGCAGCTTGGAGACAGCCGATGGCTACACCTTC | CASSLETADGYTF
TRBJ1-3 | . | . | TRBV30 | TGTGCCTGGAGCCTCACCTTCCGGGACATGTACTCTGGAAACACCATATATTTT | CAWSLTFRDMYSGNTIYF
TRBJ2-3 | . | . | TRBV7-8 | TGTGCCAGCAGCTTACACAGGGTAAATACAGATACGCAGTATTTT | CASSLHRVNTDTQYF
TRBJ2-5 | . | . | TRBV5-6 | TGTGCCAGCAGCTTCGGTGTATTGGCCCAGTACTTC | CASSFGVLAQYF
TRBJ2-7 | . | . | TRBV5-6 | TGTGCCAGCAGCTACCCGACAGTTCCTTACGAGCAGTACTTC | CASSYPTVPYEQYF
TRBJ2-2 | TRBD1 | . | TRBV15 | TGTGCCACCAGCAGAGAAACGGGACAGGTCATCAGGGAGCTGTTTTTT | CATSRETGQVIRELFF
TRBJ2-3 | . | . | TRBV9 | TGTGCCAGCAGCGTAGTCGACAGCCCCGATACGCAGTATTTT | CASSVVDSPDTQYF
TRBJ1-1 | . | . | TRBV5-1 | TGCGCCAGCAGCTTGGAGGGCGCTGAAGCTTTCTTT | CASSLEGAEAFF
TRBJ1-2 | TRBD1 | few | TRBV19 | TGTGCCAGTAGCCCAGACAGGGGGCTTGGCTATGGCTACACCTTC | CASSPDRGLGYGYTF
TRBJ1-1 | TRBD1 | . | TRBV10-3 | TGTGCCACCTTACAGGGGAGCACTGAAGCTTTCTTT | CATLQGSTEAFF
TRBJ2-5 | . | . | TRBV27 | TGTGCCAGCAGTTTATATTGGCCAGAGACCCAGTACTTC | CASSLYWPETQYF
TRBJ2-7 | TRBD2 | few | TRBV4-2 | TGTGCCAGCAGCCAAGTCGAAAGCGGGGCCTACGAGCAGTACTTC | CASSQVESGAYEQYF
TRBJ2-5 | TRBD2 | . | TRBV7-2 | TGTGCCAGCAGCTTGGGACTAGGAGGCCATGAGACCCAGTACTTC | CASSLGLGGHETQYF
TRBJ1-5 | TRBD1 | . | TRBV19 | TGTGCCAGTAGTACTTGGACAGGGGGCCAACCCCAGCATTTT | CASSTWTGGQPQHF
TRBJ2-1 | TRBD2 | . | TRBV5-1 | TGCGCCAGCAGCTTCCAGCGGGGGCCATACAATGAGCAGTTCTTC | CASSFQRGPYNEQFF
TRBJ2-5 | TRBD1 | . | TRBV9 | TGTGCCAGCAGCGTCGCTCCAAACAGGGGGCAAGAGACCCAGTACTTC | CASSVAPNRGQETQYF
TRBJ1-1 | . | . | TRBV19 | TGTGCCAGTAGTATCGGCCCCGAGGCTGAAGCTTTCTTT | CASSIGPEAEAFF
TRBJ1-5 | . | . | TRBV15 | TGTGCCACCAGCAGAGATGGCATGGGCCAGGGTGGCAATCAGCCCCAGCATTTT | CATSRDGMGQGGNQPQHF
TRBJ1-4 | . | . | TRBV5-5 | TGTGCCAGCAGCTTGGCCAGGGGCGGGGGGAATGAAAAACTGTTTTTT | CASSLARGGGNEKLFF
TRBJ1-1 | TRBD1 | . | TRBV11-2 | TGTGCCAGCAGGCAGGGACAGGGAGGCACTGAAGCTTTCTTT | CASRQGQGGTEAFF
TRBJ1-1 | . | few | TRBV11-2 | TGTGCCAGCAGCTCACCAGGAACCACTGAAGCTTTCTTT | CASSSPGTTEAFF
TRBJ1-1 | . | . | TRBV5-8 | TGTGCCAGCAGCTTAGTCCACGGCTTCGCTGAAGCTTTCTTT | CASSLVHGFAEAFF
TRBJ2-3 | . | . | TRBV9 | TGTGCCAGCAGCCCGAGGGGGTTGTTAACAGATACGCAGTATTTT | CASSPRGLLTDTQYF
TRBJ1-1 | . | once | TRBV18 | TGTGCCAGCTCTCCCCGGGGGGGATCTGAAGCTTTCTTT | CASSPRGGSEAFF
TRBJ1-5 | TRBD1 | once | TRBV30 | TGTGCCTGGAGTAACGACGACAGGGAAAGTAATCAGCCCCAGCATTTT | CAWSNDDRESNQPQHF
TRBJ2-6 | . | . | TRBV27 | TGTGCCAGCACGGGGCTCTCTGGGGCCAACGTCCTGACTTTC | CASTGLSGANVLTF
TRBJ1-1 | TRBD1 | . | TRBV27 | TGTGCCAGCAGTTTTGACAGGGGGCTTACTGAAGCTTTCTTT | CASSFDRGLTEAFF
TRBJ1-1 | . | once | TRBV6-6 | TGTGCCAGCAGTCGGACCGACGGGAACACTGAAGCTTTCTTT | CASSRTDGNTEAFF
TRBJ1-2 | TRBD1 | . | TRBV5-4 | TGTGCCAGCAGCGAGGGACAGGAACTCATCGGCTACACCTTC | CASSEGQELIGYTF
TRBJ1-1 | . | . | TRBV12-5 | TGTGCTAGTGGTCCGCCCCGAGGGATGAACACTGAAGCTTTCTTT | CASGPPRGMNTEAFF
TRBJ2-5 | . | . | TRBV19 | TGTGCCAGTAGTATCCGGCGGAACCAAGAGACCCAGTACTTC | CASSIRRNQETQYF
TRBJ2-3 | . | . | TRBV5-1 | TGCGCCAGCAGCCCAGGGAGTCCAGATACGCAGTATTTT | CASSPGSPDTQYF
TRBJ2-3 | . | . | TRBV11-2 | TGTGCCAGCAGCTTAAGGCGGGTCTTGGGCACAGATACGCAGTATTTT | CASSLRRVLGTDTQYF